These 25 T cell receptor beta chains came from one sample sequenced in a study of T cells after yellow fever vaccination. TCRdb analysed the 5' RACE reads with MiXCR anew, one entry per CDR3 protein. The sample comprises approximately 74,000 distinct CDR3 sequences, roughly 7.4% of which are singletons, and about 32% rests with the top ten. Source: CD8+ T cells sorted from PBMCs, taken 5 days after the first yellow fever vaccination. These receptors were taken from a man younger than 35 who received the YFV17D yellow fever vaccine.

A few counts support this clonotype. This rearrangement joins TRBV6-2 or TRBV6-3 to TRBJ2-3; D call uncertain. V lost 0 bases to trimming and J lost 3 bases, with 13 bases between them. This CDR3 contains 16 residues. Germline V gene sequence: CDR1 MNHEY, CDR2 SVGEGT. The DNA for the CDR3 is TGTGCCAGCAGTTACTCGACTCAGCATGGGACAGATACGCAGTATTTT. This sequence encodes CASSYSTQHGTDTQYF.

This clonotype was seen ten or more times. This chain links TRBV11-2 with TRBJ1-4; a possible D gene is TRBD1 (6 bases). Trimming stripped 0 bases from V and 8 bases from J, with 10 bases between. The CDR3 has 14 residues. Germline V gene lookup returns CDR1 SGHAT and CDR2 FQNNGV. For the CDR3, the DNA is TGTGCCAGCAGCTTAGACCCAGGGGTGGAAAAACTGTTTTTT. This gives the protein CASSLDPGVEKLFF.

There are a few counts of this clonotype. The rearrangement links TRBV4-1 to TRBJ1-2, with D possibly matching TRBD1 (6 bases). This CDR3 spans 13 amino acids. From germline, CDR1 is MGHRA and CDR2 YSYEKL. The germline V and J ends were trimmed by 2 bases and 8 bases, with 12 bases remaining between them. CDR3 protein: CASSQNRDWGYTF. The CDR3 DNA is TGCGCCAGCAGCCAAAACAGGGATTGGGGCTACACCTTC.

This clonotype has only a few counts. V is TRBV5-5 and J is TRBJ1-4; D is undetermined. CDR3 length equals 16 residues. Trimming stripped 2 bases from V and 0 bases from J, with 11 bases between. Germline CDR1 and CDR2: SGHKS and YYEKEE (reference sequence). CDR3 coding DNA: TGTGCCAGCAGCTTAAAGACACCTGCAACTAATGAAAAACTGTTTTTT. It is translated as CASSLKTPATNEKLFF.

This clonotype has ten or more counts. This chain uses TRBV4-1 with TRBJ2-2; no definite D call. The length of the CDR3 is 16 residues. CDR1 and CDR2 from the germline V gene are MGHRA and YSYEKL. The V gene lost 1 base and the J gene lost 5 bases, with 14 bases spanning the gap. The CDR3 DNA is TGCGCCAGCAGCCAAGGGGTGGGGTCGGGTACCGGGGAGCTGTTTTTT. This codes for CASSQGVGSGTGELFF.

In its sample, this clonotype was seen a few times. The genes are TRBV29-1 and TRBJ2-7; TRBD1 agrees at 8 bases. V was clipped by 0 bases and J by 7 bases; unmatched bases: 20. CDR3 length: 18 amino acids. Per germline, CDR1 SQVTM and CDR2 ANQGSEA. The CDR3 coding sequence is TGCAGCGTTGAAGATCCCCGCCCCCAGGGGGCTACTACGGGGGAGCAGTACTTC. Protein: CSVEDPRPQGATTGEQYF.

The chain has TRBV7-9 and TRBJ2-7; possible D gene TRBD2, 5 bases. Trimming cost V 5 bases and J 2 bases, with 10 bases left between them. Per the germline V gene, CDR1 is SEHNR and CDR2 is FQNEAQ (reference sequence). The CDR3 has 13 residues. CDR3 residues: CASSKDSAYEQYV. The CDR3 DNA is TGTGCCAGCAGCAAGGACTCCGCCTACGAGCAGTACGTC.

V and J are TRBV6-2 or TRBV6-3 and TRBJ1-5; 12 nucleotides match TRBD1. The CDR3 is made up of 18 amino acids. In germline, CDR1 is MNHEY, CDR2 SVGEGT. The junction had 5 bases not matched to a gene; V was cut back by 2 bases and J by 0 bases. The CDR3 loop reads CASSYPGQGAYSNQPQHF. The CDR3 coding sequence is TGTGCCAGCAGTTACCCGGGACAGGGGGCATATAGCAATCAGCCCCAGCATTTT.

V and J are TRBV24-1 and TRBJ1-2; 8 bases are shared with TRBD1. The CDR3 is 15 amino acids. Losses at the gene ends were 4 bases for V and 1 base for J; bases not matched to a gene: 4. CDR1 KGHDR and CDR2 SFDVKD come from the germline V gene. CDR3 in DNA: TGTGCCACCAGTGACTCCGGACAGGGTAACTATGGCTACACCTTC. Translation: CATSDSGQGNYGYTF.

The chain employs TRBV10-2 and TRBJ2-1; no clear D gene. The V and J ends lost 10 bases and 1 base respectively, with 5 bases between them. CDR1 WSHSY and CDR2 SAAADI come from the germline V gene. This CDR3 is built from 11 residues. Here the CDR3 DNA reads TGCGCCACCACTTCCTACAATGAGCAGTTCTTC. Translation: CATTSYNEQFF.

The V and J genes are TRBV5-5 and TRBJ2-7; maybe TRBD2 (6 bases). The CDR3 runs to 13 residues. Trimming shortened V by 1 base and J by 4 bases, and 9 bases separated the two germline ends. Germline V lookup: CDR1 SGHKS, CDR2 YYEKEE (reference sequence). The CDR3 coding sequence is TGTGCCAGCAGCTTGCGCGGGGTATACGAGCAGTACTTC. Protein sequence: CASSLRGVYEQYF.

The CDR3 loop is CASSLLLGRNEQFF. The CDR3 region has the DNA TGCGCCAGCAGCTTGCTTTTGGGGCGGAATGAGCAGTTCTTC. This chain links TRBV5-1 with TRBJ2-1, with a weak D call TRBD1 (5 bases). In germline, CDR1 is SGHRS, CDR2 YFSETQ. The CDR3 runs to 14 residues. V gave up 1 base and J gave up 7 bases, with 12 bases separating them. The whole variable domain, filled in from reference TRBV5-1 and TRBJ2-1, reads KAGVTQTPRYLIKTRGQQVTLSCSPISGHRSVSWYQQTPGQGLQFLFEYFSETQRNKGNFPGRFSGRQFSNSRSEMNVSTLELGDSALYLCASSLLLGRNEQFFGPGTRLTVL.

This clonotype has just a few counts. V is TRBV7-8 and J is TRBJ2-1, with TRBD1 matching over 7 bases. This CDR3 is 15 amino acids long. Per the germline V gene, CDR1 is SGHVS and CDR2 is FQNEAQ. V shed 5 bases, J shed 3 bases, and the junction held 7 bases outside the gene matches. As DNA, the CDR3 is TGTGCCAGCAGCCCCCCCCAGGGGGACTACAATGAGCAGTTCTTC. Amino acid sequence: CASSPPQGDYNEQFF.

The rearrangement joins TRBV7-9 to TRBJ2-1, with D perhaps matching TRBD2 (5 bases). Deletions cut 7 bases from V and 6 bases from J, with 10 bases between. CDR1 and CDR2 (germline): SEHNR, FQNEAQ (reference sequence). This CDR3 region has 12 residues. The CDR3 DNA sequence: TGTGCCAGCATCGGAGGCCGCAATGAGCAGTTCTTC. It is translated as CASIGGRNEQFF.

This clonotype came up many times. For the CDR3, the DNA is TGTGCCAGCAGTGAGGCTAGCGGGGATAGCACAGATACGCAGTATTTT. It is translated as CASSEASGDSTDTQYF. This rearrangement joins TRBV6-4 to TRBJ2-3; the match to TRBD2 covers 9 bases. V lost 3 bases to trimming and J lost 0 bases; unmatched junction nucleotides: 4. Germline values: CDR1 MRHNA, CDR2 SNTAGT. The CDR3 contains 16 residues.

This clonotype has a handful of counts. The gene calls are TRBV12-3 or TRBV12-4 and TRBJ2-1; the match to TRBD1 covers 9 bases. The CDR3 covers 16 residues. With 6 bases clipped from V and 8 bases from J, the junction kept 14 bases outside the gene matches. Written as DNA, the CDR3 is TGTGCCAGCAGCCAACGGGACAGGGCGGGAAGTCATGAGCAGTTCTTC. Encoded protein: CASSQRDRAGSHEQFF.

The V and J genes are TRBV2 and TRBJ2-1; 7 bases agree with TRBD2. The CDR3 runs to 16 residues. V shed 2 bases, J shed 0 bases, and the junction held 4 bases outside the gene matches. CDR1 is SNHLY, CDR2 FYNNEI, per germline. Here the CDR3 reads CASSEIERGSYNEQFF. The CDR3 DNA reads TGTGCCAGCAGTGAAATCGAGCGGGGCTCCTACAATGAGCAGTTCTTC.

This clonotype appeared many times. One end of the junction is discordant with germline, which a read error may explain. This chain links TRBV7-7 with TRBJ2-2; D uncertain. The CDR3 runs to 14 residues. The V gene's germline CDR1 is SSHAT and CDR2 FNYEAQ (reference sequence). The CDR3 is CASSSQEFTGELFF. The DNA of the CDR3 is TGTGCTAGCAGCTCCCAGGAGTTCACCGGGGAGCTGTTTTTT. The whole variable domain, filled in from reference TRBV7-7 and TRBJ2-2, reads GAGVSQSPRYKVTKRGQDVTLRCDPISSHATLYWYQQALGQGPEFLTYFNYEAQPDKSGLPSDRFSAERPEGSISTLTIQRTEQRDSAMYRCASSSQEFTGELFFGEGSRLTVL.

The chain combines TRBV7-8 with TRBJ2-1; no reliable D call. V lost 1 base, J lost 10 bases, and 8 bases lay in between. CDR1 is SGHVS, CDR2 FQNEAQ, per germline. This CDR3 spans 12 amino acids. The CDR3 spells CASSLGTLEQFF. CDR3 in DNA: TGTGCCAGCAGCTTAGGGACCTTAGAGCAGTTCTTC.

Many counts were recorded for this clonotype. This chain links TRBV7-2 with TRBJ2-1; TRBD1 aligns across 8 bases. The CDR3 runs to 14 residues. V lost 6 bases to trimming and J lost 9 bases; unmatched junction nucleotides: 10. CDR1 and CDR2 from the germline V gene are SGHTA and FQGNSA. CDR3 bases: TGTGCCAGCAGACATAGACAGGGGTTAGGTGAGCAGTTCTTC. Translating gives CASRHRQGLGEQFF. Full variable domain (rest looked up from reference TRBV7-2 and TRBJ2-1): GAGVSQSPSNKVTEKGKDVELRCDPISGHTALYWYRQSLGQGLEFLIYFQGNSAPDKSGLPSDRFSAERTGGSVSTLTIQRTQQEDSAVYLCASRHRQGLGEQFFGPGTRLTVL.

The chain recombines TRBV5-6 with TRBJ1-5; D is unclear. Trimming removed 3 bases at V and 4 bases at J, with 8 bases between. This CDR3 contains 13 residues. The V gene's germline CDR1 is SGHDT and CDR2 YYEEEE. The CDR3 sequence: CASSYQKNQPQHF. The CDR3 DNA reads as TGTGCCAGCAGCTACCAGAAAAATCAGCCCCAGCATTTT.

This rearrangement joins TRBV28 to TRBJ1-1, with 10 bases aligning to TRBD1. V lost 7 bases to trimming and J lost 8 bases; unmatched junction nucleotides: 22. Germline CDR1 reads MDHEN; CDR2 reads SYDVKM. The CDR3 is 18 residues long. Here the CDR3 DNA reads TGTGCCAGCACCGACATCGGGGGGGGACAGGGGTTGGTTCGGGAAGCTTTCTTT. This sequence encodes CASTDIGGGQGLVREAFF.

The genes are TRBV2 and TRBJ2-1; 7 bases line up with TRBD2. The CDR3 runs 14 residues. V dropped 4 bases and J dropped 8; count of bases not matched to a gene: 8. Germline V CDR1 and CDR2: SNHLY, FYNNEI. The CDR3 coding sequence is TGTGCCAGCAGTGGTGGGAGGGTCCGGGATGAGCAGTTCTTC. Translated: CASSGGRVRDEQFF.

The rearrangement links TRBV24-1 to TRBJ2-7; 10 nucleotides align to TRBD2. The V gene's germline CDR1 is KGHDR and CDR2 SFDVKD. V gave up 4 bases and J gave up 6 bases; unmatched junction bases: 14. CDR3 length equals 17 residues. CDR3 in amino acids: CATSDSESSGGFFEQYF. CDR3 sequence (DNA): TGTGCCACCAGTGACTCAGAATCTAGCGGGGGCTTCTTCGAGCAGTACTTC.

This clonotype was detected only a few times. The chain recombines TRBV6-2 or TRBV6-3 with TRBJ2-3; D might be TRBD2 (5 bases). Germline CDR1 reads MNHEY; CDR2 reads SVGEGT. CDR3 size: 15 residues. The V end lost 3 bases, the J end lost 3 bases, and 13 bases lay between the germline ends. DNA of the CDR3: TGTGCCAGCAGTTATAGTGTGCGGGTAACAGATACGCAGTATTTT. It codes for CASSYSVRVTDTQYF.